This T cell receptor (beta chain) was identified during a study of blood T cell repertoires in COVID-19 (dated by TCRdb to about 2020). About the investigation overall: Samples covering the acute and convalescent phases of COVID-19 were provided by collaborators in the United States, Italy and Spain. The prospective study material was composed of cDNA or gDNA derived from T cells, B-cell-depleted T cells, or PBMCs. Deeply sampled blood TCRbeta repertoires from subjects exposed to, actively infected with, or recovered from COVID-19 were included in the dataset. The repertoires were made available in a free public database intended to serve as a resource for research on the immune response to SARS-CoV-2. The samples were drawn from the first 160 participants of the ongoing ImmuneRACE study and from about 1,200 subjects provided by 6 global collaborators. Nearly every sample came with metadata listing a de-identified subject ID, COVID-19 status, age in years and sex. Where HLA class I and class II types were available, the types were taken from metadata supplied by the sample provider, not from assay-based typing. What the study reported, not specific to this receptor: Clinical and demographic metadata were provided uncurated, with the amount varying by source and participant.

About this clone itself: The antigen this receptor binds is unknown. Base quality data are lacking; no much larger clone is found one base away.

Including the terminal cysteine and phenylalanine, the CDR3 comprises 16 residues. Of all the DNA, just the CDR3 is kept, 48 bases in frame from base 1. The germline V and J ends show losses of 4 bases and 4 bases respectively, and no gene match explains 7 bases of the junction. For CDR1 and CDR2, the germline V gene lists SGHRS and YFSETQ. In Seattle, one collaborating source enrolled patients while the infection was active and tracked those patients longitudinally over the course of disease. Each collaborating institution followed its own protocols to collect whole blood in K2EDTA tubes. For TCRbeta analysis, collaborator samples were shipped as frozen whole blood, as isolated PBMCs, or as DNA extracted from either sample type. The immunoSEQ Assay, a bias-controlled multiplex PCR, was used to amplify TCRbeta CDR3 regions from genomic DNA. Per the original workflow: The number of nucleated cells in each sample was estimated from the amplification of reference gene primers within the assay. To quantify the absolute abundance of each unique TCRbeta CDR3 rearrangement, sequence reads were collapsed and filtered. For each sample, productive Simpson clonality was calculated as the square root of Simpson's diversity index over productive rearrangements. TCRdb provides this immuneACCESS table in a form limited to in-frame rearrangements. Some clones are lacking; in checked studies, under half of them reflect an unresolved V gene, and why the rest are absent is not known. That table is the source of V, J and clone size, and D and trimming were worked out from the DNA. A total of fewer than 300,000 clones appear in this sample, roughly 90% of them only once. Over 2% of the sample lies in the top ten.

The TCR originated in a woman in her 30s with COVID-19, enrolled during active disease. The chain is made from TRBV5-1 and TRBJ2-1; TRBD2 aligns with 11 central bases. Sequencing was done on a sample of peripheral blood. The bases read TGCGCCAGCAGCGCCGATTCTAGCGGGGGGTACAATGAGCAGTTCTTC. This gives the protein CASSADSSGGYNEQFF.